The 14 T cell receptor beta chains below were found in one sample sequenced in a study of OX40 agonist ivuxolimab in advanced cancers. Data came from immunoSEQ multiplex PCR; TCRdb stores just in-frame clones and leaves some out. The sample records some 70,000 clones, about 86% being singletons. This specimen consisted of CD4+ or CD8+ T cells sorted from blood, obtained in a trial of the OX40 agonist ivuxolimab. These receptors all stem from an adult with an advanced solid tumor such as melanoma, head and neck, liver or kidney cancer.

The rearrangement joins TRBV15 to TRBJ2-5; no reliable D call. Germline lookup yields CDR1 LNHNV and CDR2 YYDKDF (reference sequence). V was trimmed by 1 base and J by 5 bases, leaving 8 bases between them. This CDR3 comprises 13 residues. The CDR3 region is CATSRAPTETQYF. The CDR3 DNA follows: TGTGCCACCAGCAGAGCACCTACGGAGACCCAGTACTTC.

This clone came up a few times. The chain combines TRBV30 with TRBJ1-2, with D tentatively TRBD1 (6 bases). Germline V lookup: CDR1 GTSNPN, CDR2 SVGIG (reference sequence). V was clipped by 5 bases and J by 1 base, with 17 bases between them. CDR3 length: 15 amino acids. The chain's CDR3 is CAWDQPGQLNYGYTF. CDR3 nucleotide sequence: TGTGCCTGGGACCAACCGGGACAACTTAACTATGGCTACACCTTC. Based on the CDR3 plus reference TRBV30 and TRBJ1-2, the full variable domain is SQTIHQWPATLVQPVGSPLSLECTVEGTSNPNLYWYRQAAGRGLQLLFYSVGIGQISSEVPQNLSASRPQDRQFILSSKKLLLSDSGFYLCAWDQPGQLNYGYTFGSGTRLTVV.

The chain combines TRBV11-3 with TRBJ2-1; maybe TRBD2 (6 bases). The CDR3 loop spans 14 amino acids. V was shortened by 1 base and J by 5 bases, with 9 bases between the two germline ends. CDR1 is SGHNT and CDR2 is YENEEA in the germline V gene. In nucleotides, the CDR3 is TGTGCCAGCAGCTTAGCCAGCGGGCACAATGAGCAGTTCTTC. Translation gives CASSLASGHNEQFF. The variable domain in full, completed from reference TRBV11-3 and TRBJ2-1, reads EAGVVQSPRYKIIEKKQPVAFWCNPISGHNTLYWYLQNLGQGPELLIRYENEEAVDDSQLPKDRFSAERLKGVDSTLKIQPAELGDSAVYLCASSLASGHNEQFFGPGTRLTVL.

This chain links TRBV21-1 with TRBJ2-5; TRBD1, as called in the table, went unchecked against the DNA. TRBV21-1 is described as a pseudogene. This CDR3 has 16 amino acids. CDR3 DNA sequence: TGTGCCAGCAGCCGGGGAGGGACAGGGCTTCAAGAGACCCAGTACTTC. It yields the protein CASSRGGTGLQETQYF.

This clone occurred once. V gene TRBV27 combines with J gene TRBJ2-7; 12 bases match TRBD2. Germline V CDR1 and CDR2: MNHEY, SMNVEV (reference sequence). The junction had 7 bases not matched to a gene; V was cut back by 1 base and J by 0 bases. The CDR3 has 18 residues. In nucleotides, the CDR3 is TGTGCCAGCAGTTTATATCGGACTAGCGGGACCAGCTCCTACGAGCAGTACTTC. Protein: CASSLYRTSGTSSYEQYF.

V is TRBV5-4 and J is TRBJ2-3; maybe TRBD2 (5 bases). Germline-derived CDR1 and CDR2 are SGHNT and YYREEE (reference sequence). V lost 1 base and J lost 3, with 9 bases in between. The CDR3 contains 14 residues. The CDR3 nucleotides read TGTGCCAGCAGCTTGTCCGGGGTGACAGATACGCAGTATTTT. Protein sequence: CASSLSGVTDTQYF.

The chain carries TRBV30 and TRBJ2-4, with D hard to call. CDR1 is GTSNPN, CDR2 SVGIG, per germline (reference sequence). With 2 bases removed from V and 7 bases from J, the gap between germline ends came to 6 bases. The CDR3 covers 11 residues. The CDR3 bases are TGTGCCTGGAGTACCCGGAACATTCAGTACTTC. This encodes CAWSTRNIQYF.

J is TRBJ2-7 and V is TRBV18; D perhaps matches TRBD1 (6 bases). Trimming took off 2 bases at V and 1 base at J, with 12 bases between the two ends. The germline V gene has CDR1 KGHSH and CDR2 LQKENI. The CDR3 has 15 amino acids. DNA of the CDR3: TGTGCCAGCTCACCATCTCGGACAGCTTCCTACGAGCAGTACTTC. It codes for CASSPSRTASYEQYF.

V gene TRBV11-2 combines with J gene TRBJ2-7; 7 positions match TRBD1. The germline gives CDR1 SGHAT, CDR2 FQNNGV. Losses at the gene ends were 5 bases for V and 5 bases for J; bases not matched to a gene: 9. The CDR3 has 14 amino acids. The CDR3 reads CASSPLQGRHEQYF. CDR3 nucleotide sequence: TGTGCCAGCAGCCCTCTACAGGGGCGGCACGAGCAGTACTTC. Together with reference TRBV11-2 and TRBJ2-7, the CDR3 gives the full variable domain: EAGVAQSPRYKIIEKRQSVAFWCNPISGHATLYWYQQILGQGPKLLIQFQNNGVVDDSQLPKDRFSAERLKGVDSTLKIQPAKLEDSAVYLCASSPLQGRHEQYFGPGTRLTVT.

The V call is TRBV29-1, the J call TRBJ2-5; D might be TRBD1 (6 bases). V was cut by 4 bases and J by 3 bases, with 12 bases left in between. CDR1 and CDR2 (germline): SQVTM, ANQGSEA. This CDR3 region has 13 residues. CDR3 coding DNA: TGCAGCGTTGTTGTCAGGGGAGAAGAGACCCAGTACTTC. Translating gives CSVVVRGEETQYF.

The chain has TRBV11-2 and TRBJ1-3; D gene unclear. CDR3 length equals 12 residues. The germline V gene has CDR1 SGHAT and CDR2 FQNNGV. The ends were cut back, 5 bases at V and 5 bases at J, with 7 bases in the middle. CDR3 amino acids: CASSAQRNTIYF. The CDR3 DNA follows: TGTGCCAGCAGCGCCCAAAGAAACACCATATATTTT.

V is TRBV5-6 and J is TRBJ2-1, with D possibly being TRBD2 (6 bases). Per the germline V gene, CDR1 is SGHDT and CDR2 is YYEEEE. The V end was cut by 1 base, the J end by 5 bases, with 13 bases between. The CDR3 sequence is 15 residues long. The CDR3 reads CASSLTGRYHNEQFF. CDR3 nucleotides: TGTGCCAGCAGCTTGACCGGGAGATACCACAATGAGCAGTTCTTC.

This chain joins TRBV7-2 and TRBJ2-7, with 10 bases that match TRBD2. Germline CDR1 and CDR2: SGHTA and FQGNSA. The CDR3 sequence is 15 residues long. V was clipped by 5 bases and J by 5 bases; unmatched bases: 9. DNA for the CDR3: TGTGCCAGCAGCCTCCATCTAGCGGGAGTAAACGAGCAGTACTTC. Its protein product is CASSLHLAGVNEQYF.

The chain joins TRBV7-3 to TRBJ2-7, with D unclear. Per germline, CDR1 SGHTA and CDR2 FQGTGA. The CDR3 runs to 16 residues. V gave up 5 bases and J gave up 0 bases, with 17 bases separating them. CDR3 sequence: CASSESPPTHSYEQYF. Here the CDR3 DNA reads TGTGCCAGCAGCGAAAGCCCGCCCACTCACTCCTACGAGCAGTACTTC.